The 20 T cell receptor beta chains below were found in one sample sequenced in a study of blood T cells in healthy people across ages. With a J-beta primer mix and a sample-barcoded 5' primer, a second PCR ran roughly 6 to 11 cycles. Each CDR3 protein is one row after TCRdb ran MiXCR on the 5' RACE reads. The profile shows roughly 1.4 million distinct CDR3 sequences, approximately 59% of them singletons. Sequenced: blood. These receptors all come from a man between 18 and 35 years old in good health.

The chain employs TRBV12-3 or TRBV12-4 and TRBJ2-1; TRBD2 aligns across 8 bases. The CDR3 length is 12 residues. After removal of 5 bases from V and 9 bases from J, the junction contained 3 bases not matched to a gene. The CDR3 DNA reads as TGTGCCAGCAGTAAACTAGCGGCTGAGCAGTTCTTC. Amino acids: CASSKLAAEQFF.

The chain has TRBV28 and TRBJ2-7; D possibly corresponds to TRBD1 (6 bases). The J call may be mistaken, given a closer DNA end match to TRBJ2-5. From germline, CDR1 is MDHEN and CDR2 SYDVKM. The CDR3 loop spans 13 amino acids. CDR3 in DNA: TGTGCCAGCGATACAGGGAATGTTGAGACCCAGTACTTC. Amino acids: CASDTGNVETQYF.

This clonotype was detected only a few times. This chain uses TRBV6-5 with TRBJ2-7; 9 bases are a match to TRBD1. This CDR3 comprises 13 residues. The trim removed 4 bases at V and 7 bases at J, leaving 5 bases unmatched. The germline CDR1 and CDR2 sequences are MNHEY and SVGAGI. DNA for the CDR3: TGTGCCAGCAGTTCGGCGACAGGGGGAGAGCAGTACTTC. The encoded protein is CASSSATGGEQYF.

This clonotype has more than one count but fewer than ten. The CDR3 nucleotides are TGCAGTGCTAGTAGACAGCAAGAGACCCAGTACTTC. Amino acids: CSASRQQETQYF. The chain is built from TRBV20-1 and TRBJ2-5, with a tentative D call TRBD1 (5 bases). This CDR3 has 12 residues. Germline V gene lookup returns CDR1 DFQATT and CDR2 SNEGSKA (reference sequence). V was pared by 3 bases and J by 2 bases, with 7 bases between.

This clonotype occurred a few times. This rearrangement joins TRBV27 to TRBJ1-5; possibly TRBD1 for D (6 bases). The CDR3 spans 17 residues. Between the trimmed V and J ends, which lost 5 bases and 2 bases, there was a span of 19 bases. Per the germline V gene, CDR1 is MNHEY and CDR2 is SMNVEV (reference sequence). In nucleotides, the CDR3 is TGTGCCAGCAGTCCAGTACCAGGGGATTTCGGCAATCAGCCCCAGCATTTT. This sequence encodes CASSPVPGDFGNQPQHF.

This clonotype was seen more than once but under ten times. CDR3 sequence reads: CASSSLKIYEQYF. In DNA form, the CDR3 reads TGTGCCAGCAGCTCACTCAAGATTTACGAGCAGTACTTC. The chain has TRBV7-9 and TRBJ2-4; D is undetermined. The end of the DNA is better explained by TRBJ2-7, so the J call may be wrong. Germline-derived CDR1 and CDR2 are SEHNR and FQNEAQ (reference sequence). The CDR3 runs to 13 residues.

V is TRBV6-2 or TRBV6-3 and J is TRBJ2-3; D is perhaps TRBD2 (6 bases). Germline V gene sequence: CDR1 MNHEY, CDR2 SVGEGT. Trimming took 5 bases from V and 4 from J, leaving 13 bases between them. CDR3 length: 14 amino acids. This CDR3 is CASSHWREADTQYF. The DNA for the CDR3 is TGTGCCAGCAGTCACTGGAGGGAAGCAGATACGCAGTATTTT.

This clonotype was seen only once. The chain has TRBV2 and TRBJ2-3, with 7 nucleotides matching TRBD1. The germline gives CDR1 SNHLY, CDR2 FYNNEI. V dropped 6 bases and J dropped 1; count of bases not matched to a gene: 13. The CDR3 sequence is 17 residues long. The CDR3 DNA follows: TGTGCCAGCAGACCTCTGCCGGGACAGAGGGGCACAGATACGCAGTATTTT. Translating it yields CASRPLPGQRGTDTQYF.

V is TRBV12-3 or TRBV12-4 and J is TRBJ2-1; no reliable D call. This CDR3 has 11 amino acids. V shed 4 bases and J shed 13 bases, with 11 bases lying between them. The CDR3 DNA sequence: TGTGCCAGCAGTTCGTACCGCCCTCAGTTCTTC. It specifies CASSSYRPQFF.

This clonotype was seen more than once but under ten times. This sequence joins TRBV20-1 and TRBJ2-5; 7 nucleotides match TRBD1. Losses at the gene ends were 3 bases for V and 5 bases for J; bases not matched to a gene: 15. The CDR3 is made up of 16 amino acids. Germline CDR1 is DFQATT and CDR2 is SNEGSKA (reference sequence). In DNA form, the CDR3 reads TGCAGTGCTAGGACAGGGTCTCTTCCCCCGAGGGAGACCCAGTACTTC. Translated, it gives CSARTGSLPPRETQYF.

This clonotype was detected only a few times. This chain joins TRBV20-1 and TRBJ2-7, with D tentatively TRBD1 (6 bases). The V and J ends lost 3 bases and 6 bases respectively, with 15 bases between them. The CDR3 is 13 residues long. Germline V gives CDR1 DFQATT, CDR2 SNEGSKA (reference sequence). The CDR3 coding sequence is TGCAGTGCTAGCTCTCGGGACATCCTCGAGCAGTACTTC. Protein product: CSASSRDILEQYF.

This clonotype was observed a handful of times. The chain uses TRBV9 and TRBJ1-2, with D possibly being TRBD1 (6 bases). V was shortened by 1 base and J by 4 bases, with 11 bases between the two germline ends. The CDR3 is 14 amino acids. Germline values: CDR1 SGDLS, CDR2 YYNGEE. CDR3 in amino acids: CASSVRGPGYGYTF. The CDR3 nucleotides are TGTGCCAGCAGCGTACGGGGGCCGGGCTATGGCTACACCTTC. The variable domain in full, with the rest retrieved from reference TRBV9 and TRBJ1-2, is DSGVTQTPKHLITATGQRVTLRCSPRSGDLSVYWYQQSLDQGLQFLIQYYNGEERAKGNILERFSAQQFPDLHSELNLSSLELGDSALYFCASSVRGPGYGYTFGSGTRLTVV.

This clonotype occurred a few times. A much larger clonotype is one base distant, so this may be a read error. This chain connects TRBV6-5 to TRBJ2-2, with 7 bases that match TRBD2. CDR3 length: 16 residues. J lost 5 bases, V lost 6 bases, and 12 bases had no gene match. Germline V gives CDR1 MNHEY, CDR2 SVGAGI. CDR3 sequence reads: CASRKKGRAGTGELFF. The CDR3 bases are TGTGCCAGCAGAAAAAAGGGACGAGCGGGAACCGGGGAGCTGTTTTTT.

The genes are TRBV12-3 or TRBV12-4 and TRBJ2-3, with D hard to call. The length of the CDR3 is 15 residues. Trimming took 2 bases from V and 0 from J, leaving 9 bases between them. CDR3 coding DNA: TGTGCCAGCAGTTTATTGCGTTTAAGCACAGATACGCAGTATTTT. Translation gives CASSLLRLSTDTQYF.

This clonotype was picked up many times. The chain employs TRBV20-1 and TRBJ2-1, with D perhaps TRBD2 (6 bases). Per the germline V gene, CDR1 is DFQATT and CDR2 is SNEGSKA (reference sequence). The ends were cut back, 3 bases at V and 3 bases at J, with 6 bases in the middle. The CDR3 spans 12 residues. The CDR3 sequence: CSARGGYNEQFF. The CDR3 nucleotides are TGCAGTGCTAGGGGGGGCTACAATGAGCAGTTCTTC.

The rearrangement uses TRBV7-2 and TRBJ2-4; 9 nucleotides match TRBD1. The J call may be incorrect, as the DNA end agrees better with TRBJ2-7. CDR3 length: 14 residues. Germline CDR1 is SGHTA and CDR2 is FQGNSA. Here the CDR3 reads CASSPYRGRNEQYF. The CDR3 bases are TGTGCCAGCAGCCCTTACAGGGGGCGGAACGAGCAGTACTTC.

The J gene is TRBJ2-5, the V gene TRBV7-9, with a possible D match to TRBD1 (6 bases). CDR1 and CDR2 (germline): SEHNR, FQNEAQ (reference sequence). Trimming removed 5 bases from V and 4 bases from J, with 20 bases in between. The CDR3 has 16 residues. CDR3 nucleotides: TGTGCCAGCAGCCTAACCTGGGACACAGAGGGAGAGACCCAGTACTTC. This translates into CASSLTWDTEGETQYF.

About this clonotype: The junction and the germline gene differ at one end; a read error may be behind it. This CDR3 is CSARISSYNEQFF. The CDR3 nucleotides read TGCAGCGCTAGAATAAGCTCCTACAATGAGCAGTTCTTC. V usage is TRBV20-1 and J usage is TRBJ2-1; D ambiguous. CDR1 is DFQATT, CDR2 SNEGSKA, per germline (reference sequence). The CDR3 runs 13 residues.

The rearrangement joins TRBV29-1 to TRBJ1-2, with D tentatively TRBD1 (5 bases). V lost 7 bases and J lost 7, with 13 bases in between. Germline loops: CDR1 SQVTM, CDR2 ANQGSEA. This CDR3 is 11 amino acids long. The CDR3 nucleotides read TGCAGCGGGGCCCAGGGATCTGGCTACACCTTC. Amino acid sequence: CSGAQGSGYTF.

The rearrangement uses TRBV29-1 and TRBJ2-4; D ambiguous. V shed 5 bases and J shed 7 bases, with 21 bases lying between them. This CDR3 spans 15 amino acids. Germline V gene sequence: CDR1 SQVTM, CDR2 ANQGSEA. Here the CDR3 reads CSVWWAGPLGNIQYF. In DNA form, the CDR3 reads TGCAGCGTTTGGTGGGCAGGACCATTGGGGAACATTCAGTACTTC.